A selection of T cell receptor beta chains follows, all from one sample in a study of cytomegalovirus exposure and HLA in healthy donors. Repertoires were generated with immunoSEQ multiplex PCR, while TCRdb's copy carries only in-frame clones and drops some. The repertoire holds around 110,000 clones, with about 70% as singletons. Sequences were obtained from PBMCs. All receptors come from a female donor in good health and CMV-seronegative. The CDR3 runs from the conserved cysteine through the conserved F or W. Each record gives: D gene, J gene, clone size, V gene, CDR3 protein, CDR3 DNA. D genes are given only for firm matches. Rows give clone size only sometimes, using once, few, many, or a class for an expanded clone.

NA TRBJ2-5 NA TRBV10-3 CAISGGTYQETQYF TGTGCCATCAGTGGTGGGACATACCAAGAGACCCAGTACTTC
NA TRBJ2-1 NA TRBV19 CASRRAADPYNEQFF TGTGCCAGTAGGAGAGCGGCGGATCCCTACAATGAGCAGTTCTTC
NA TRBJ2-6 few TRBV5-1 CASRWAQPSGANVLTF TGCGCCAGCCGGTGGGCCCAGCCCTCTGGGGCCAACGTCCTGACTTTC
NA TRBJ2-1 NA TRBV11-2 CASTREGHSYNEQFF TGTGCCAGCACCCGTGAGGGCCACTCCTACAATGAGCAGTTCTTC
TRBD1 TRBJ2-1 few TRBV5-1 CASSLGTGNHNEQFF TGCGCCAGCAGCTTGGGGACAGGGAATCACAATGAGCAGTTCTTC
TRBD2 TRBJ2-7 NA TRBV7-6 CASSRLAGGYEQYF TGTGCCAGCAGCCGACTAGCGGGAGGCTACGAGCAGTACTTC
TRBD2 TRBJ2-4 once TRBV11-2 CASSSLAGGSVAKNIQYF TGTGCCAGCAGCTCGCTAGCGGGAGGGTCTGTAGCCAAAAACATTCAGTACTTC
NA TRBJ2-3 NA TRBV6-6 CASTRLGDTDTQYF TGTGCCAGCACCAGACTCGGGGACACAGATACGCAGTATTTT
NA TRBJ2-1 NA TRBV18 CASSQGDIKQFF TGTGCCAGCTCACAGGGGGACATTAAGCAGTTCTTC
NA TRBJ2-7 NA TRBV7-2 CASSSDRHYEQYF TGTGCCAGCAGCTCAGATCGTCACTACGAGCAGTACTTC
TRBD1 TRBJ2-3 NA TRBV4-1 CASSQVQGSPDTQYF TGCGCCAGCAGCCAAGTACAGGGGAGTCCAGATACGCAGTATTTT
NA TRBJ2-7 few TRBV7-3 CASSPSFGSYEQYF TGTGCCAGCAGCCCGAGTTTTGGCTCCTACGAGCAGTACTTC
NA TRBJ1-1 few TRBV4-1 CASPFRPRDRTEAFF TGCGCCAGCCCCTTCAGACCCCGGGATAGGACTGAAGCTTTCTTT
TRBD1 TRBJ1-2 few TRBV5-1 CASSLRTGEWGNYGYTF TGCGCCAGCAGCTTGCGAACAGGGGAGTGGGGTAACTATGGCTACACCTTC
NA TRBJ2-7 NA TRBV7-2 CASSLSAGADSYEQYF TGTGCCAGCAGCTTAAGCGCGGGGGCGGATTCCTACGAGCAGTACTTC
TRBD1 TRBJ1-5 NA TRBV19 CASGQVAPPQHF TGTGCCAGCGGACAGGTCGCCCCGCCCCAGCATTTT
NA TRBJ1-1 NA TRBV30 CASIQGRSEAFF TGTGCCTCCATACAGGGAAGGTCTGAAGCTTTCTTT
NA TRBJ1-3 NA TRBV9 CASSGLGTFSGNTIYF TGTGCCAGCAGCGGGCTTGGGACTTTTTCTGGAAACACCATATATTTT
TRBD1 TRBJ2-1 NA TRBV15 CATSRDIGTVFF TGTGCCACCAGCAGAGATATCGGGACAGTGTTCTTC
NA TRBJ2-3 NA TRBV5-1 CASRTPTESGRSPDTQYF TGCGCCAGCAGAACACCGACTGAGAGCGGTCGATCCCCAGATACGCAGTATTTT
NA TRBJ2-1 NA TRBV4-2 CASSQPPNEQFF TGTGCCAGCAGCCAACCCCCTAATGAGCAGTTCTTC
TRBD1 TRBJ2-3 NA TRBV15 CATSRRQGASDTQYF TGTGCCACCAGCAGACGACAGGGGGCCTCAGATACGCAGTATTTT
NA TRBJ1-1 few TRBV5-1 CASQESMAGTEAFF TGCGCCAGCCAAGAGTCTATGGCGGGGACTGAAGCTTTCTTT
TRBD1 TRBJ2-5 once TRBV7-7 CASSLGQGPQETQYF TGTGCTAGCAGCTTAGGACAGGGTCCCCAAGAGACCCAGTACTTC
TRBD1 TRBJ1-2 NA TRBV13 CASSLGTGGRNYGYTF TGTGCCAGCAGCTTAGGGACAGGGGGAAGGAACTATGGCTACACCTTC
NA TRBJ1-5 NA TRBV19 CASMGEGSGGQPQHF TGTGCCAGTATGGGGGAGGGTTCGGGAGGTCAGCCCCAGCATTTT
TRBD1 TRBJ1-1 NA TRBV11-3 CASSLGTGGAEAFF TGTGCCAGCAGCTTAGGGACAGGGGGGGCTGAAGCTTTCTTT
NA TRBJ2-3 NA TRBV9 CASSVVGDTDTQYF TGTGCCAGCAGCGTAGTAGGAGACACAGATACGCAGTATTTT
TRBD2 TRBJ2-5 NA TRBV27 CASSLIGGSRETQYF TGTGCCAGCAGTTTAATAGGCGGGAGTAGAGAGACCCAGTACTTC
NA TRBJ1-1 few TRBV28 CASSYGTEAFF TGTGCCAGCAGTTACGGCACTGAAGCTTTCTTT
TRBD2 TRBJ2-1 few TRBV11-1 CASSLPASGGASYNEQFF TGTGCCAGCAGCTTACCAGCTAGCGGGGGGGCCTCCTACAATGAGCAGTTCTTC
NA TRBJ2-7 NA TRBV7-9 CASSLGQYEQYF TGTGCCAGCAGCTTAGGGCAGTACGAGCAGTACTTC
NA TRBJ1-2 NA TRBV27 CASSLAGDYGYTF TGTGCCAGCAGTTTGGCAGGGGACTATGGCTACACCTTC
NA TRBJ2-5 NA TRBV7-2 CASSSVGETQYF TGTGCCAGCAGCTCCGTTGGCGAGACCCAGTACTTC
NA TRBJ1-2 NA TRBV7-3 CASSLRPADGYTF TGTGCCAGCAGCTTACGCCCAGCGGATGGCTACACCTTC
TRBD1 TRBJ2-2 NA TRBV27 CASSPRTGAPGELFF TGTGCCAGCAGCCCTAGGACAGGGGCCCCCGGGGAGCTGTTTTTT
NA TRBJ2-1 NA TRBV19 CASSIVAEAGKFF TGTGCCAGTAGTATAGTAGCGGAAGCTGGGAAGTTCTTC
TRBD1 TRBJ1-4 once TRBV2 CASSGQGKDEKLFF TGTGCCAGCAGCGGACAGGGCAAAGATGAAAAACTGTTTTTT
NA TRBJ2-1 NA TRBV29-1 CSVAGTVHNEQFF TGCAGCGTGGCGGGGACTGTCCACAATGAGCAGTTCTTC
TRBD1 TRBJ1-2 NA TRBV30 CAWDGTGNYGYTF TGTGCCTGGGACGGGACAGGCAACTATGGCTACACCTTC
TRBD1 TRBJ1-4 NA TRBV5-1 CASSLGATGGGEKLFF TGCGCCAGCAGCCTGGGGGCCACAGGGGGAGGTGAAAAACTGTTTTTT
NA TRBJ2-1 NA TRBV9 CASSVVDQREQFF TGTGCCAGCAGCGTAGTCGATCAGCGGGAGCAGTTCTTC
TRBD2 TRBJ2-1 NA TRBV7-8 CASSSLNSWTSGNEQFF TGTGCCAGCAGCTCATTAAACAGCTGGACTAGCGGCAATGAGCAGTTCTTC
NA TRBJ1-1 NA TRBV19 CASSGRGLLEAFF TGTGCCAGTAGTGGCAGGGGCCTACTTGAAGCTTTCTTT
NA TRBJ1-1 NA TRBV19 CASSGGRTEAFF TGTGCCAGTAGTGGGGGGAGGACTGAAGCTTTCTTT
NA TRBJ2-2 NA TRBV9 CASSVGAGPTGELFF TGTGCCAGCAGCGTAGGGGCGGGACCCACCGGGGAGCTGTTTTTT
TRBD2 TRBJ2-1 few TRBV5-4 CASSDGTSGWLYNEQFF TGTGCCAGCAGTGATGGGACTAGCGGGTGGCTCTACAATGAGCAGTTCTTC
TRBD1 TRBJ1-1 once TRBV6-4 CASSNRDRVLMNTEAFF TGTGCCAGCAGTAACCGGGACAGGGTCCTTATGAACACTGAAGCTTTCTTT
NA TRBJ2-6 NA TRBV14 CASSQDQRSSGANVLTF TGTGCCAGCAGCCAAGATCAGCGGAGCTCTGGGGCCAACGTCCTGACTTTC
NA TRBJ2-7 NA TRBV11-1 CASSSNSYEQYF TGTGCCAGCAGCTCAAACAGCTACGAGCAGTACTTC